This T cell receptor beta chain was captured by sequencing in a study of shared clonotypes between healthy human individuals. The sample holds one count of this clone. The table came from immunoSEQ multiplex PCR; TCRdb's copy has only in-frame clones and leaves some out. Of approximately 1,500,000 clones in the sample, 95% to 97% were seen once. Per germline, CDR1 MGHDK and CDR2 SYGVNS. The CDR3 is made up of 11 amino acids. Unmatched junction bases numbered 3, after V lost 10 bases and J lost 5 bases. The V gene is TRBV25-1, the J gene TRBJ1-1; 8 bases are shared with TRBD1. The sequence derives from a man aged 30 to 39 in good health. The specimen was naive CD4+ T cells sorted from blood. Subset given: CD45RA+ positively selected. The CDR3 bases are TGTGCCACGACAGGGGTGACTGAAGCTTTCTTT. This translates into CATTGVTEAFF.